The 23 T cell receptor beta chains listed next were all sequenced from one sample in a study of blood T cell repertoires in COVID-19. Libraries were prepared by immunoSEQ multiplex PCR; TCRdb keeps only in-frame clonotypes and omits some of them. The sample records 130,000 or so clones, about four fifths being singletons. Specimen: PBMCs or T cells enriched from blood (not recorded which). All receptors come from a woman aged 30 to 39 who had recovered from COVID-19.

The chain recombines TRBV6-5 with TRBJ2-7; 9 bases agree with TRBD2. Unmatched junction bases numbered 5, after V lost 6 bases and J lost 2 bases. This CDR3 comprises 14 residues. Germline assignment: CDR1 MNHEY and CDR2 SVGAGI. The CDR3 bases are TGTGCCAGCAGCCCACTAGCGGGTCCCTACGAGCAGTACTTC. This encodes CASSPLAGPYEQYF.

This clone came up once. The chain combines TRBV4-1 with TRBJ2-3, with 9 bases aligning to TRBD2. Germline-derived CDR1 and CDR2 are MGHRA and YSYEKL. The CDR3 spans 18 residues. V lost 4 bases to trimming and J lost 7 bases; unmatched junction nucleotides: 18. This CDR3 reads CASSPPWVAGGPGNTQYF. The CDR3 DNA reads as TGCGCCAGCAGCCCGCCCTGGGTGGCGGGAGGGCCAGGGAATACGCAGTATTTT.

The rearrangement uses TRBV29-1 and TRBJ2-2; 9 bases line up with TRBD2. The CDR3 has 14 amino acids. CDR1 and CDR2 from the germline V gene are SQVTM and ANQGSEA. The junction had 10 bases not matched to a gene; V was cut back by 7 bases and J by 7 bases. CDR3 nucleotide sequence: TGCAGCGCTAAGACTAGCGGAATCAACGGGGAGCTGTTTTTT. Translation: CSAKTSGINGELFF.

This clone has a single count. The CDR3 region is CASSYGTSDPNTGELFF. CDR3 nucleotides: TGTGCCAGCAGCTACGGGACTAGCGATCCGAACACCGGGGAGCTGTTTTTT. The chain employs TRBV11-3 and TRBJ2-2; 10 nucleotides align to TRBD2. Germline CDR1 and CDR2: SGHNT and YENEEA. The V gene end was trimmed by 4 bases and the J gene end by 0 bases; junction bases not matched to a gene: 5. The CDR3 has 17 residues.

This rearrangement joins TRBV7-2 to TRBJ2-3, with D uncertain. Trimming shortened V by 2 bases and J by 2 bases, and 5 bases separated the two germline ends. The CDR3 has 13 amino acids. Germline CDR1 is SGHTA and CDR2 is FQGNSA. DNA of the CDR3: TGTGCCAGCAGCTTAAGCTACACAGATACGCAGTATTTT. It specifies CASSLSYTDTQYF.

The CDR3 loop is CASSMAGSQRGSPLHF. CDR3 bases: TGTGCCAGTAGTATGGCCGGGTCCCAACGAGGTTCACCCCTCCACTTT. The V call is TRBV19, the J call TRBJ1-6; D uncertain. V dropped 3 bases and J dropped 9 bases, with 18 bases sitting between them. From germline, CDR1 is LNHDA and CDR2 SQIVND (reference sequence). There are 16 residues in the CDR3.

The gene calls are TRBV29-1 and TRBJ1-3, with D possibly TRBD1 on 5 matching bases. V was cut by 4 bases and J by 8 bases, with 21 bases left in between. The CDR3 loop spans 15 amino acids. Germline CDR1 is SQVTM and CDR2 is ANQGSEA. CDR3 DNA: TGCAGCGTTGTCGGATACGGGACGCGGGAGGACACCATATATTTT. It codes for CSVVGYGTREDTIYF.

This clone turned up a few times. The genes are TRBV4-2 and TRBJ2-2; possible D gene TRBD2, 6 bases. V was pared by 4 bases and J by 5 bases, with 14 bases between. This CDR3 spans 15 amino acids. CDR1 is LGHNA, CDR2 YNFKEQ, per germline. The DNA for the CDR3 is TGTGCCAGCAGCCGAAGGAATGGGGGGACCGGGGAGCTGTTTTTT. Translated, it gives CASSRRNGGTGELFF.

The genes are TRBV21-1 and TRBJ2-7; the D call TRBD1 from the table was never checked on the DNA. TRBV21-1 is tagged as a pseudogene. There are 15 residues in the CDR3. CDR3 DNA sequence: TGTGCCAGCAGCAGACTCAGGGGTCTCTGCTACGAGCAGTACTTC. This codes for CASSRLRGLCYEQYF.

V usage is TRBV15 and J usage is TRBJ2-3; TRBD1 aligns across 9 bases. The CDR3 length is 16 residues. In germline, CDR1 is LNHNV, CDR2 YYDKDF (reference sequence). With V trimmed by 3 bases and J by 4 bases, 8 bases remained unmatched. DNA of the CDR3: TGTGCCACCAGCAGGGACAGGGGTGGCGTTCCAGATACGCAGTATTTT. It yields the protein CATSRDRGGVPDTQYF.

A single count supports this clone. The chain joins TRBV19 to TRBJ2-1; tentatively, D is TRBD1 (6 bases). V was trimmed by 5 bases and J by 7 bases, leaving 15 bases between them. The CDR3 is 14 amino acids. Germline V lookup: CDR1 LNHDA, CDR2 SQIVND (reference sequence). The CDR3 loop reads CASSLQGLRNEQFF. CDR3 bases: TGTGCCAGTAGTCTACAGGGATTAAGGAATGAGCAGTTCTTC. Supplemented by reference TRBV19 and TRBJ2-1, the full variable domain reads DGGITQSPKYLFRKEGQNVTLSCEQNLNHDAMYWYRQDPGQGLRLIYYSQIVNDFQKGDIAEGYSVSREKKESFPLTVTSAQKNPTAFYLCASSLQGLRNEQFFGPGTRLTVL.

In nucleotides, the CDR3 is TGTGCCAGCAGCCAAGTACCAGGGAAGGGGAAGCAGTTCTTC. Its protein product is CASSQVPGKGKQFF. The rearrangement uses TRBV14 and TRBJ2-1; weak D call: TRBD1 (5 bases). Germline CDR1 and CDR2: SGHDN and FVKESK. Trimming pared 1 base from V and 11 bases from J, leaving 15 bases between. The CDR3 runs 14 residues.

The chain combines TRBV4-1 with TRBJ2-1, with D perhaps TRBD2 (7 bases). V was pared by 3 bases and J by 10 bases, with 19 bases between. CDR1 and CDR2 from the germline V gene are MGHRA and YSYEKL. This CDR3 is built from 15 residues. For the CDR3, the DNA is TGCGCCAGCAGCCAGGGGAGGGTACAGGGAAGCGAGCAGTTCTTC. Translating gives CASSQGRVQGSEQFF.

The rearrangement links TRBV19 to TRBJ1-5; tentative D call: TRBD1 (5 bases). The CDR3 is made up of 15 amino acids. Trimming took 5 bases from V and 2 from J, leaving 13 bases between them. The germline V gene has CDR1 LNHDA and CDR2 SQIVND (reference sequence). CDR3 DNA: TGTGCCAGTAGTCGGGGGGTTGGTCGCAATCAGCCCCAGCATTTT. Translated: CASSRGVGRNQPQHF. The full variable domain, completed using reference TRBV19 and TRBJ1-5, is DGGITQSPKYLFRKEGQNVTLSCEQNLNHDAMYWYRQDPGQGLRLIYYSQIVNDFQKGDIAEGYSVSREKKESFPLTVTSAQKNPTAFYLCASSRGVGRNQPQHFGDGTRLSIL.

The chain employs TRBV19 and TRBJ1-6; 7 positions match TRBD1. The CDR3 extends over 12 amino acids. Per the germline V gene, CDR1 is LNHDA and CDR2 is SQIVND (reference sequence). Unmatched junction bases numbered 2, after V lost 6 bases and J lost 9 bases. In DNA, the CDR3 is TGTGCCAGTAGACAGGGGTCTTCACCCCTCCACTTT. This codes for CASRQGSSPLHF.

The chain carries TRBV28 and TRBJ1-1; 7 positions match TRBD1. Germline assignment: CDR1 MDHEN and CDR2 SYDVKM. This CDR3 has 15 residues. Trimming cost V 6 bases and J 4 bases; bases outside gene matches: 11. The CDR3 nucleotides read TGTGCCAGCAGCAGACAGGGAAGTTTCGGCACTGAAGCTTTCTTT. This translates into CASSRQGSFGTEAFF.

The DNA of the CDR3 is TGTGCCAGCAGCCACGCATCGACAGGGCAGACTGAAGCTTTCTTT. Translation gives CASSHASTGQTEAFF. The chain employs TRBV27 and TRBJ1-1, with TRBD1 matching over 7 bases. V gave up 6 bases and J gave up 5 bases; unmatched junction bases: 12. This CDR3 has 15 amino acids. The germline gives CDR1 MNHEY, CDR2 SMNVEV (reference sequence).

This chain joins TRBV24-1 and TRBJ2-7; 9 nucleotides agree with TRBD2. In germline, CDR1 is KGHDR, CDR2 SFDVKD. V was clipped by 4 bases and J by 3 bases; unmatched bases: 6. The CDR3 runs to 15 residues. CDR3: CATSESSGSLYEQYF. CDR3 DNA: TGTGCCACCAGTGAGAGTAGCGGGAGTCTCTACGAGCAGTACTTC.

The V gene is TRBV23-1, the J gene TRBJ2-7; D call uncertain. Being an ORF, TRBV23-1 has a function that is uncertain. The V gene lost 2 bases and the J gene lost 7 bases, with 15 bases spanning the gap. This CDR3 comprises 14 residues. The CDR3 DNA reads TGCGCCAGCAGTCAAATTGACTCCTGCCTGGAGCAGTACTTC. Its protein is CASSQIDSCLEQYF.

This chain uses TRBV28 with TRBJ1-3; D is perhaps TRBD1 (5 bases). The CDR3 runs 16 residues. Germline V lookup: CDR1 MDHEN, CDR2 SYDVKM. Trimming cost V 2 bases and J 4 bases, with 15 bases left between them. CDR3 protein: CASSLRAARGGNTIYF. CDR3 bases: TGTGCCAGCAGTTTACGTGCGGCAAGGGGAGGAAACACCATATATTTT.

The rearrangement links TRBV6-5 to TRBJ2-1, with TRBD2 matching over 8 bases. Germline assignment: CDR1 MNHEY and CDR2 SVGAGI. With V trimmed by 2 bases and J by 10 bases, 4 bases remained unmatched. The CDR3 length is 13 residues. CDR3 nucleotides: TGTGCCAGCAGTTACCTCGAGCGGGGGGAGCAGTTCTTC. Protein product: CASSYLERGEQFF.

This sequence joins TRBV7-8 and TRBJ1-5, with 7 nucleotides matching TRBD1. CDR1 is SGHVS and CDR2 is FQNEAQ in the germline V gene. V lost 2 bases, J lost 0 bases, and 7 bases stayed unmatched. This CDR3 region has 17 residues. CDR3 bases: TGTGCCAGCAGCTTAACTATAGCAGGGGGTAGCAATCAGCCCCAGCATTTT. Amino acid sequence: CASSLTIAGGSNQPQHF. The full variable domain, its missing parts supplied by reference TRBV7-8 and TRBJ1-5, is GAGVSQSPRYKVAKRGQDVALRCDPISGHVSLFWYQQALGQGPEFLTYFQNEAQLDKSGLPSDRFFAERPEGSVSTLKIQRTQQEDSAVYLCASSLTIAGGSNQPQHFGDGTRLSIL.

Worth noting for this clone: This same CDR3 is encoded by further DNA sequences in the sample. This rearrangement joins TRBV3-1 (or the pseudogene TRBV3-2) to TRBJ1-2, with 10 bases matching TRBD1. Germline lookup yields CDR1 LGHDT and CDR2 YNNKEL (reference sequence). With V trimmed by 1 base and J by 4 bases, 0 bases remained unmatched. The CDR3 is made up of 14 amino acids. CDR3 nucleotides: TGTGCCAGCAGCCAAGGACAGGGGGCCTATGGCTACACCTTC. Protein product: CASSQGQGAYGYTF.